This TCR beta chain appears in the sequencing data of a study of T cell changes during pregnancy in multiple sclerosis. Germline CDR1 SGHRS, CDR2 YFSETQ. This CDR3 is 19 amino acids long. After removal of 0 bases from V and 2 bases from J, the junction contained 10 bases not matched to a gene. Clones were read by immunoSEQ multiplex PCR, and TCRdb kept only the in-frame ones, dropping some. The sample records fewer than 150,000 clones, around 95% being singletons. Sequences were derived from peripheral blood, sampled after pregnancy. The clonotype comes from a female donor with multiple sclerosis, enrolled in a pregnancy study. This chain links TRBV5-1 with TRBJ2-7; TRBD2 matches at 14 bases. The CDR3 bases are TGCGCCAGCAGCTTGGAGGCCGCGACTAGCGGGAGGGCCGCCTACGAGCAGTACTTC. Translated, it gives CASSLEAATSGRAAYEQYF.